This T cell receptor beta chain was observed in a study of identical twins. TCRdb re-called the 5' RACE reads with MiXCR, one entry per CDR3 protein. The profile covers hundreds of thousands of distinct CDR3 sequences, with 18% appearing a single time and 13% taken by the ten largest. Study-wide results and limits: Twin sharing of out-of-frame TCR alpha was underestimated by models in monozygotic pairs.

In germline, CDR1 is SGHDT, CDR2 YYEEEE. Trimming at V came to 0 bases and at J to 3 bases, leaving 5 bases not matched to a gene. The CDR3 contains 15 residues. Notes on this clonotype: Its antigen is as yet unknown.

The sample also formed part of further work on T cells expressing NK-cell markers. Per that paper: Sorted CD3+CD56+NKG2C+, CD3+CD56+NKG2C- and CD3+CD56-NKG2C+ T cells supplied TCR beta repertoires.

The specimen sequenced was PBMCs. The chain employs TRBV5-6 and TRBJ2-5; 7 nucleotides agree with TRBD1. This receptor was obtained from a young woman in good health. CDR3 protein: CASSLVRGTEETQYF. CDR3 DNA: TGTGCCAGCAGCTTGGTGAGGGGGACAGAAGAGACCCAGTACTTC.